The rows below give T cell receptor beta chains drawn from one sample of a study of blood T cell repertoires in COVID-19. The repertoire was sequenced with immunoSEQ multiplex PCR; TCRdb's copy has only in-frame clones and lacks some. The sample contains 250,000 to 300,000 clones, 70% to 90% of which appear only once. Sequenced sample: peripheral blood. The receptors stem from a middle-aged woman with acute or convalescent COVID-19. The CDR3 runs from the conserved cysteine through the conserved F or W. The D gene is left open where the match is weak. Size is omitted from some rows. Given values are once, few, many or a class for expanded clones.

j_gene: TRBJ1-3
abundance: -
d_gene: -
v_gene: TRBV3-1/TRBV3-2
CDR3aa: CASSQTASSGNTIYF
CDR3nt: TGTGCCAGCAGCCAAACAGCCAGCTCTGGAAACACCATATATTTT

j_gene: TRBJ1-3
abundance: -
d_gene: -
v_gene: TRBV6-1
CDR3aa: CASSEGGAGNTIYF
CDR3nt: TGTGCCAGCAGTGAGGGAGGGGCTGGAAACACCATATATTTT

j_gene: TRBJ1-6
abundance: once
d_gene: -
v_gene: TRBV21-1
CDR3aa: CASSAPGVQSPLHF
CDR3nt: TGTGCCAGCAGCGCCCCAGGGGTACAATCACCCCTCCACTTT

j_gene: TRBJ2-3
abundance: -
d_gene: TRBD2
v_gene: TRBV18
CDR3aa: CASSPPLTSGRFTDTQYF
CDR3nt: TGTGCCAGCTCACCACCCCTTACTAGCGGGAGATTCACAGATACGCAGTATTTT

j_gene: TRBJ2-1
abundance: once
d_gene: -
v_gene: TRBV2
CDR3aa: CASSGEYPGEQFF
CDR3nt: TGTGCCAGCAGTGGGGAGTACCCTGGGGAGCAGTTCTTC

j_gene: TRBJ2-3
abundance: -
d_gene: -
v_gene: TRBV10-3
CDR3aa: CAISERGDTQYF
CDR3nt: TGTGCCATCAGTGAGAGAGGAGATACGCAGTATTTT

j_gene: TRBJ1-1
abundance: -
d_gene: TRBD1
v_gene: TRBV29-1
CDR3aa: CSVERAGGTEAFF
CDR3nt: TGCAGCGTTGAACGCGCAGGGGGCACTGAAGCTTTCTTT

j_gene: TRBJ1-2
abundance: once
d_gene: -
v_gene: TRBV12-3/TRBV12-4
CDR3aa: CASTHPQGYGYTF
CDR3nt: TGTGCCAGCACCCACCCCCAGGGCTATGGCTACACCTTC

j_gene: TRBJ1-6
abundance: -
d_gene: -
v_gene: TRBV30
CDR3aa: CAWNPGSGEMSSPLHF
CDR3nt: TGTGCCTGGAACCCCGGATCAGGGGAAATGAGTTCACCCCTCCACTTT

j_gene: TRBJ1-5
abundance: -
d_gene: -
v_gene: TRBV19
CDR3aa: CASSTTWAGSNQPQHF
CDR3nt: TGTGCCAGTAGTACCACCTGGGCGGGTAGCAATCAGCCCCAGCATTTT

j_gene: TRBJ1-1
abundance: -
d_gene: -
v_gene: TRBV21-1
CDR3aa: CASSKGGFRDLNTEAFF
CDR3nt: TGTGCCAGCAGCAAAGGTGGATTCAGGGATTTGAACACTGAAGCTTTCTTT

j_gene: TRBJ1-4
abundance: -
d_gene: TRBD1
v_gene: TRBV19
CDR3aa: CASSTGQGTNEKLFF
CDR3nt: TGTGCCAGTAGTACCGGACAGGGAACTAATGAAAAACTGTTTTTT

j_gene: TRBJ2-3
abundance: -
d_gene: TRBD1
v_gene: TRBV5-1
CDR3aa: CASSLDETGGTDTQYF
CDR3nt: TGCGCCAGCAGCTTGGATGAGACAGGGGGCACAGATACGCAGTATTTT

j_gene: TRBJ2-6
abundance: -
d_gene: TRBD1
v_gene: TRBV18
CDR3aa: CASSPTGSLMGANVLTF
CDR3nt: TGTGCCAGCTCACCGACAGGGTCCCTGATGGGGGCCAACGTCCTGACTTTC

j_gene: TRBJ1-1
abundance: -
d_gene: -
v_gene: TRBV12-5
CDR3aa: CASGSIPQAFF
CDR3nt: TGTGCTAGTGGTTCTATCCCCCAAGCTTTCTTT

j_gene: TRBJ1-2
abundance: -
d_gene: -
v_gene: TRBV6-5
CDR3aa: CASSYSEGGYGYTF
CDR3nt: TGTGCCAGCAGTTACTCGGAGGGGGGGTATGGCTACACCTTC

j_gene: TRBJ1-5
abundance: few
d_gene: TRBD1
v_gene: TRBV7-2
CDR3aa: CASSANRGNQPQHF
CDR3nt: TGTGCCAGCAGCGCTAACAGGGGTAATCAGCCCCAGCATTTT

j_gene: TRBJ1-2
abundance: -
d_gene: -
v_gene: TRBV15
CDR3aa: CATSSGPLTGPSRGYTF
CDR3nt: TGTGCCACCAGCAGCGGGCCTCTAACAGGCCCCTCAAGAGGCTACACCTTC

j_gene: TRBJ2-5
abundance: -
d_gene: -
v_gene: TRBV27
CDR3aa: CASSLSGPTRGQETQYF
CDR3nt: TGTGCCAGCAGTTTATCGGGCCCTACCAGGGGCCAAGAGACCCAGTACTTC

j_gene: TRBJ2-1
abundance: -
d_gene: TRBD2
v_gene: TRBV13
CDR3aa: CASSSPVAGRNEQFF
CDR3nt: TGTGCCAGCAGCTCACCCGTAGCGGGGCGGAATGAGCAGTTCTTC

j_gene: TRBJ1-6
abundance: -
d_gene: TRBD1
v_gene: TRBV7-9
CDR3aa: CASSLGTGGLSPLHF
CDR3nt: TGTGCCAGCAGCCTAGGCACAGGGGGTCTTTCACCCCTCCACTTT

j_gene: TRBJ1-2
abundance: few
d_gene: TRBD1
v_gene: TRBV12-5
CDR3aa: CASGLETGTGLPGDYGYTF
CDR3nt: TGTGCTAGTGGTTTGGAAACCGGGACAGGGTTGCCTGGGGACTATGGCTACACCTTC

j_gene: TRBJ2-5
abundance: once
d_gene: TRBD2
v_gene: TRBV9
CDR3aa: CASSVGYSGGVETQETQYF
CDR3nt: TGTGCCAGCAGCGTAGGTTATAGCGGGGGGGTGGAAACCCAAGAGACCCAGTACTTC

j_gene: TRBJ2-2
abundance: once
d_gene: TRBD1
v_gene: TRBV6-5
CDR3aa: CASSYLDRTGELFF
CDR3nt: TGTGCCAGCAGTTACCTGGACAGGACCGGGGAGCTGTTTTTT

j_gene: TRBJ1-1
abundance: -
d_gene: -
v_gene: TRBV30
CDR3aa: CAWSVSNTEAFF
CDR3nt: TGTGCCTGGAGTGTCAGTAACACTGAAGCTTTCTTT

j_gene: TRBJ1-2
abundance: -
d_gene: -
v_gene: TRBV7-2
CDR3aa: CASSTGQRYGYTF
CDR3nt: TGTGCCAGCAGCACAGGACAGCGGTATGGCTACACCTTC

j_gene: TRBJ2-1
abundance: once
d_gene: TRBD2
v_gene: TRBV7-2
CDR3aa: CASSLRTSGVSNEQFF
CDR3nt: TGTGCCAGCAGCTTAAGGACTAGCGGGGTCTCTAATGAGCAGTTCTTC

j_gene: TRBJ1-4
abundance: -
d_gene: -
v_gene: TRBV10-3
CDR3aa: CAISGGESEKLFF
CDR3nt: TGTGCCATCAGCGGCGGTGAAAGTGAAAAACTGTTTTTT

j_gene: TRBJ1-2
abundance: -
d_gene: -
v_gene: TRBV30
CDR3aa: CACSMGTSFWGGYTF
CDR3nt: TGTGCCTGTTCCATGGGGACATCTTTCTGGGGTGGCTACACCTTC

j_gene: TRBJ1-4
abundance: -
d_gene: -
v_gene: TRBV9
CDR3aa: CASSVGGATNEKLFF
CDR3nt: TGTGCCAGCAGCGTAGGGGGGGCAACTAATGAAAAACTGTTTTTT

j_gene: TRBJ2-1
abundance: -
d_gene: -
v_gene: TRBV4-2
CDR3aa: CASSQDQTDNEQFF
CDR3nt: TGTGCCAGCAGCCAAGATCAAACAGACAATGAGCAGTTCTTC

j_gene: TRBJ2-5
abundance: -
d_gene: -
v_gene: TRBV19
CDR3aa: CASSIAPGQETQYF
CDR3nt: TGTGCCAGTAGTATAGCTCCCGGGCAAGAGACCCAGTACTTC

j_gene: TRBJ1-1
abundance: -
d_gene: -
v_gene: TRBV5-5
CDR3aa: CASSLVSRTEAFF
CDR3nt: TGTGCCAGCAGCTTGGTATCCCGGACTGAAGCTTTCTTT

j_gene: TRBJ1-1
abundance: -
d_gene: -
v_gene: TRBV5-4
CDR3aa: CASSLVGDKGMRTEAFF
CDR3nt: TGTGCCAGCAGCTTGGTCGGGGACAAGGGGATGAGGACTGAAGCTTTCTTT

j_gene: TRBJ1-2
abundance: once
d_gene: TRBD1
v_gene: TRBV14
CDR3aa: CASSPTGPPGYTF
CDR3nt: TGTGCCAGCAGCCCGACAGGGCCGCCTGGCTACACCTTC

j_gene: TRBJ1-2
abundance: -
d_gene: -
v_gene: TRBV5-4
CDR3aa: CASSFPGYGYTF
CDR3nt: TGTGCCAGCAGCTTCCCAGGCTATGGCTACACCTTC

j_gene: TRBJ1-2
abundance: -
d_gene: TRBD1
v_gene: TRBV27
CDR3aa: CASSPVAPGGAGYGYTF
CDR3nt: TGTGCCAGCAGCCCCGTTGCCCCAGGGGGCGCCGGCTATGGCTACACCTTC

j_gene: TRBJ1-1
abundance: few
d_gene: -
v_gene: TRBV19
CDR3aa: CASSGREGGTEAFF
CDR3nt: TGTGCCAGTAGCGGAAGGGAGGGTGGCACTGAAGCTTTCTTT

j_gene: TRBJ1-6
abundance: -
d_gene: -
v_gene: TRBV9
CDR3aa: CASSDEGDTGSPLHF
CDR3nt: TGTGCCAGCAGCGACGAGGGGGATACAGGGTCACCCCTCCACTTT

j_gene: TRBJ1-6
abundance: -
d_gene: -
v_gene: TRBV12-5
CDR3aa: CASGLDQLQATDSPLHF
CDR3nt: TGTGCTAGTGGTTTGGACCAGTTACAGGCGACAGATTCACCCCTCCACTTT

j_gene: TRBJ1-4
abundance: -
d_gene: TRBD1
v_gene: TRBV7-2
CDR3aa: CASSGQVTNEKLFF
CDR3nt: TGTGCCAGCAGCGGACAGGTTACTAATGAAAAACTGTTTTTT

j_gene: TRBJ1-3
abundance: -
d_gene: TRBD1
v_gene: TRBV29-1
CDR3aa: CSVRDRVSGNTIYF
CDR3nt: TGCAGCGTCCGGGACAGGGTCTCTGGAAACACCATATATTTT

j_gene: TRBJ2-1
abundance: -
d_gene: TRBD1
v_gene: TRBV4-2
CDR3aa: CASSPQDRGNEQFF
CDR3nt: TGTGCCAGCAGCCCGCAGGACAGGGGCAATGAGCAGTTCTTC

j_gene: TRBJ1-3
abundance: -
d_gene: -
v_gene: TRBV29-1
CDR3aa: CSADSSGNTIYF
CDR3nt: TGCAGCGCGGACAGTTCTGGAAACACCATATATTTT

j_gene: TRBJ1-3
abundance: -
d_gene: -
v_gene: TRBV5-1
CDR3aa: CASSLGHGSGNTIYF
CDR3nt: TGCGCCAGCAGCTTGGGACACGGCTCTGGAAACACCATATATTTT

j_gene: TRBJ2-5
abundance: -
d_gene: TRBD2
v_gene: TRBV18
CDR3aa: CASSPRASGETQYF
CDR3nt: TGTGCCAGCTCACCACGGGCTAGCGGAGAGACCCAGTACTTC

j_gene: TRBJ1-5
abundance: -
d_gene: -
v_gene: TRBV28
CDR3aa: CASSFPVSNQPQHF
CDR3nt: TGTGCCAGCAGTTTCCCAGTTAGCAATCAGCCCCAGCATTTT

j_gene: TRBJ2-2
abundance: -
d_gene: TRBD1
v_gene: TRBV7-2
CDR3aa: CASSLASHRGTGELFF
CDR3nt: TGTGCCAGCAGCTTAGCTTCACACAGGGGCACCGGGGAGCTGTTTTTT

j_gene: TRBJ2-5
abundance: -
d_gene: -
v_gene: TRBV7-2
CDR3aa: CASSYRLTETQYF
CDR3nt: TGTGCCAGCAGCTATCGACTGACAGAGACCCAGTACTTC

j_gene: TRBJ1-4
abundance: few
d_gene: -
v_gene: TRBV30
CDR3aa: CAWSYGVSTNEKLFF
CDR3nt: TGTGCCTGGAGTTACGGGGTTTCAACTAATGAAAAACTGTTTTTT